Listed here is a single TCR beta chain. These data come from a study of OX40 agonist ivuxolimab in advanced cancers. About the research overall: Partial responses were achieved by three patients: one hepatocellular carcinoma, two cutaneous melanoma.

Autoimmune disease history or systemic immunosuppression excluded patients. Using immunoSEQ multiplex PCR, the repertoire was profiled, and TCRdb retains in-frame clones only, with some absent. The data hold about 79,000 clones, with around 90% observed a single time. The germline CDR1 and CDR2 sequences are MNHEY and SMNVEV (reference sequence). The CDR3 has 19 amino acids. V dropped 1 base and J dropped 4; count of bases not matched to a gene: 15. The sequence derives from an adult with an advanced solid tumor such as melanoma, head and neck, liver or kidney cancer. Sequenced material: CD4+ or CD8+ T cells sorted from blood, taken in a trial of the OX40 agonist ivuxolimab. V is TRBV27 and J is TRBJ1-2, with 10 bases aligning to TRBD1. The CDR3 bases are TGTGCCAGCAGTTTATTGACAGGGGGCGCGCCCTCCTTGAGCTATGGCTACACCTTC. Its translation: CASSLLTGGAPSLSYGYTF.